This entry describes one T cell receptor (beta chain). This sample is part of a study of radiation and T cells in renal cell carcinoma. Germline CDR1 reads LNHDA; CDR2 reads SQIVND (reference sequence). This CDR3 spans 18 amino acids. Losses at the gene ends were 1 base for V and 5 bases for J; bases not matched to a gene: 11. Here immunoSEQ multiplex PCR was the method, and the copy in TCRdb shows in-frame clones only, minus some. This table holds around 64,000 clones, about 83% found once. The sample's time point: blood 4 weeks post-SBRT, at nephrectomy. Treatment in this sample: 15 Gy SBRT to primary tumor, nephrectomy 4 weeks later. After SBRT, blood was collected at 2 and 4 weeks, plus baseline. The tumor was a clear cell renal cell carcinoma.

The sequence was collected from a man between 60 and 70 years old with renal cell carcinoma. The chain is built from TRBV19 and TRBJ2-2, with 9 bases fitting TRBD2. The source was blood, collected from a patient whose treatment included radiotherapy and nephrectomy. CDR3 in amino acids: CASSIGSQGLAGTGELFF. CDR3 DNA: TGTGCCAGTAGTATAGGGAGCCAGGGCCTAGCGGGAACCGGGGAGCTGTTTTTT.